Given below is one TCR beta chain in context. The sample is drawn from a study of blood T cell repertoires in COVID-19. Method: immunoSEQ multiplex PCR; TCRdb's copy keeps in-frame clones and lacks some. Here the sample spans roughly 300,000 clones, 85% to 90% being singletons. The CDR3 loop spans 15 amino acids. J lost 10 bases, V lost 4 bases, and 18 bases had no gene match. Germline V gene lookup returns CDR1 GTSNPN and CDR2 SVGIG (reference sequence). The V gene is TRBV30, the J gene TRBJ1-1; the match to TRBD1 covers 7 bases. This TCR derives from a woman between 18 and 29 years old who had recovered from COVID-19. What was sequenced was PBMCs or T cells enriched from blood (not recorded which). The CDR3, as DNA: TGTGCCTGGACTCAAAGGGGGCGAAGGAGTGCGGGAGCTTTCTTT. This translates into CAWTQRGRRSAGAFF.